The present T cell receptor (beta chain) was sequenced within a study of blood T cell repertoires in COVID-19. Study-level information: Sites across the United States, Italy and Spain contributed samples from acute and convalescent COVID-19. T cells, B-cell-depleted T cells, or PBMCs provided the cDNA or gDNA that served as material.

Per the original data handling: Amplification of reference gene primers provided the estimated nucleated cell counts. Profiling relied on immunoSEQ multiplex PCR, and the TCRdb table lists in-frame clones only, not all of them. V and J calls plus clone size are reproduced from that table; the DNA served to infer D and trimming. The sample includes 250,000 to 300,000 clones, approximately 92% seen only once; the top ten take around 1.1%. The sample comprised PBMCs or T cells enriched from blood (not recorded which). The receptor was derived from a woman in her thirties who had recovered from COVID-19.

CDR3 coding DNA: TGTGCCAGCAGTTTGAGGGCAGATGGCTACACCTTC. Translation: CASSLRADGYTF. This rearrangement joins TRBV28 to TRBJ1-2; D unresolved. Trimming pared 3 bases from V and 6 bases from J, leaving 8 bases between. The CDR3 length is 12 residues. Germline loops: CDR1 MDHEN, CDR2 SYDVKM.